This TCR beta chain originates from a study of cytomegalovirus exposure and HLA in healthy donors. Remarks on this clone: Its antigen is unknown.

The CDR3 has 15 residues. Germline values: CDR1 SGHRS, CDR2 YFSETQ. J gave up 5 bases and V 2 bases, and 5 bases lay outside the gene matches. Study results and limitations: For most TCR beta V segments, an earlier analysis put the productive rate at about 90% or about 30% of the time. Later analysis placed DRB1 highest and HLA-C lowest in TCR association rates, which differed by HLA locus. The CMV antigen specificity of three CMV-associated chains was confirmed through in vitro analysis.

The study ran its PCR with 60 Vbeta and 13 Jbeta primers. Data came from immunoSEQ multiplex PCR; TCRdb stores just in-frame clones and leaves some out. The sample contains about 140,000 clones, approximately 63% of which appear only once. Sequencing was done on a sample of PBMCs. The clonotype comes from a woman aged 55-75 years in good health and CMV-seropositive. The chain is built from TRBV5-1 and TRBJ2-1; TRBD1 aligns across 9 bases. CDR3 sequence: CASSLGTGSDNEQFF. In DNA form, the CDR3 reads TGCGCCAGCAGCTTAGGGACAGGGTCCGACAATGAGCAGTTCTTC.